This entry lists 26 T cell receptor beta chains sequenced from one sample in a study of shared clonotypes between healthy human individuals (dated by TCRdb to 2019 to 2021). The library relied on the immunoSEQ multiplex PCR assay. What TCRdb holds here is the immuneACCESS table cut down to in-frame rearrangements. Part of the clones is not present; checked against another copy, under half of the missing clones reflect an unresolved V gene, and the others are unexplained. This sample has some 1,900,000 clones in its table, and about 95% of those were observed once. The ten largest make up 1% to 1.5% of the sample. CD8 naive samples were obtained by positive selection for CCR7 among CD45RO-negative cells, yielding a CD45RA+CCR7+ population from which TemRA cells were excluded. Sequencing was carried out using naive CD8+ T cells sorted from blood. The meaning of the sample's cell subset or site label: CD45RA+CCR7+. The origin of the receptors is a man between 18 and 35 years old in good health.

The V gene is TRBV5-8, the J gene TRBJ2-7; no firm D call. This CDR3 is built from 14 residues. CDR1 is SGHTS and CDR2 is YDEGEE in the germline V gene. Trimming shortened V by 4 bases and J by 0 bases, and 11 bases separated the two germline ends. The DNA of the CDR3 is TGTGCCAGCAGCCCGGACGGAGACTCCTACGAGCAGTACTTC. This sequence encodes CASSPDGDSYEQYF.

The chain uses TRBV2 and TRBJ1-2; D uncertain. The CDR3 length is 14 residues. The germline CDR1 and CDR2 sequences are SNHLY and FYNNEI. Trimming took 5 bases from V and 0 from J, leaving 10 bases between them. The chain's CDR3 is CASSTGPTNYGYTF. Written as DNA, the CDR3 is TGTGCCAGCAGTACCGGGCCCACTAACTATGGCTACACCTTC.

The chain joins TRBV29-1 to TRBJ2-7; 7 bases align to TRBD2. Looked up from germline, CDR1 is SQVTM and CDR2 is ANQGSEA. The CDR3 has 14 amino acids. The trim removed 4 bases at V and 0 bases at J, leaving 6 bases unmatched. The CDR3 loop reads CSVGLSGGSYEQYF. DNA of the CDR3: TGCAGCGTTGGTCTTTCGGGGGGCTCCTACGAGCAGTACTTC.

CDR3: CASSFSSNEKLFF. Here the CDR3 DNA reads TGTGCCAGCAGTTTTTCCAGTAATGAAAAACTGTTTTTT. The rearrangement links TRBV28 to TRBJ1-4; no firm D call. Trimming removed 3 bases at V and 4 bases at J, with 6 bases between. CDR3 length: 13 amino acids. In germline, CDR1 is MDHEN, CDR2 SYDVKM.

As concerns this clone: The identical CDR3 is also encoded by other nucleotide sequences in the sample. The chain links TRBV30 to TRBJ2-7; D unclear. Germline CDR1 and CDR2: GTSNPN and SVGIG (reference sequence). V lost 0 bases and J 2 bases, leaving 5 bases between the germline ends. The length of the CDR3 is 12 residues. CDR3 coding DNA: TGTGCCTGGAGTGTAGTTACCTACGAGCAGTACTTC. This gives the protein CAWSVVTYEQYF.

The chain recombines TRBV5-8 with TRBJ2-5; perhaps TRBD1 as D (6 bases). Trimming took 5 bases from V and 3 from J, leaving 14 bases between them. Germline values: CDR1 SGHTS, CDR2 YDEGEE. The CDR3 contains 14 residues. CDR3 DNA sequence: TGTGCCAGCAGTCGGGACACGGCCGAAGAGACCCAGTACTTC. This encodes CASSRDTAEETQYF.

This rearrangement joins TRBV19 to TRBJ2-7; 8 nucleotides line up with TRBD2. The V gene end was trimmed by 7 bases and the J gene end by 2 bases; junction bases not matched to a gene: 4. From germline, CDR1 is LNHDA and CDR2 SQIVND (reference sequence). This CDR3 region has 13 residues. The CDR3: CASTAGGPYEQYF. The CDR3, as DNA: TGTGCCAGTACGGCGGGAGGCCCCTACGAGCAGTACTTC.

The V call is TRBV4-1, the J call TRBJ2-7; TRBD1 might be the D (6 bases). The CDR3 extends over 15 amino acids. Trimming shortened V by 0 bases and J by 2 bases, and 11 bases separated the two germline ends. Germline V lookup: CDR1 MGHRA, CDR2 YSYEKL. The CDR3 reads CASSQDQGSPYEQYF. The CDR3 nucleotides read TGCGCCAGCAGCCAAGACCAGGGGAGTCCCTACGAGCAGTACTTC.

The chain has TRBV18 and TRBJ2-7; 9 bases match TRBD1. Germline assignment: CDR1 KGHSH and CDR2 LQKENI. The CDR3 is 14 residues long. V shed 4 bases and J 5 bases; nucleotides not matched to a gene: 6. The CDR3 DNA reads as TGTGCCAGCTCACAACGGGACAGGGTCCACGAGCAGTACTTC. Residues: CASSQRDRVHEQYF.

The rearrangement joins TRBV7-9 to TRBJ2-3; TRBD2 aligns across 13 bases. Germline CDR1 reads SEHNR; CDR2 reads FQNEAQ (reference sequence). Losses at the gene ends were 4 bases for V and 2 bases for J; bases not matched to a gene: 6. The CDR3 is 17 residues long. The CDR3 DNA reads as TGTGCCAGCAGCTCCCGGACTAGCGGGAGTATCACAGATACGCAGTATTTT. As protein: CASSSRTSGSITDTQYF.

CDR3 residues: CASSFDGSAETQYF. CDR3 bases: TGTGCCAGCAGCTTCGACGGGAGCGCGGAGACCCAGTACTTC. The chain joins TRBV5-6 to TRBJ2-5; maybe TRBD2 (6 bases). CDR1 SGHDT and CDR2 YYEEEE come from the germline V gene. V lost 2 bases and J lost 5, with 13 bases in between. The CDR3 length is 14 residues.

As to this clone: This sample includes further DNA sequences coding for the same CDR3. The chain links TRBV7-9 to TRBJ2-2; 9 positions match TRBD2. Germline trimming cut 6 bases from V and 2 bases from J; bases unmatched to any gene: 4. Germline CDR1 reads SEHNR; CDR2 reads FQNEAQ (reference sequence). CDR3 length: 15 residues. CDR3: CASSPSGVNTGELFF. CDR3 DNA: TGTGCCAGCAGTCCTAGCGGGGTAAACACCGGGGAGCTGTTTTTT.

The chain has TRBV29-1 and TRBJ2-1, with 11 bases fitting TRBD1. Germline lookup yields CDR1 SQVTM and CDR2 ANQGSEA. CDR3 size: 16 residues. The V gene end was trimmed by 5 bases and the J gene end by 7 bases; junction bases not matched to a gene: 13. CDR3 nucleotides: TGCAGCGTTCCCCCAGTAGGGACAGGGGGAAGAAATGAGCAGTTCTTC. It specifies CSVPPVGTGGRNEQFF.

CDR3 amino acids: CSVVTGATDTQYF. The CDR3, as DNA: TGCAGCGTTGTGACAGGGGCCACAGATACGCAGTATTTT. The chain uses TRBV29-1 and TRBJ2-3; 8 bases agree with TRBD1. Germline CDR1 SQVTM, CDR2 ANQGSEA. V was pared by 4 bases and J by 2 bases, with 2 bases of the junction left unmatched. There are 13 residues in the CDR3.

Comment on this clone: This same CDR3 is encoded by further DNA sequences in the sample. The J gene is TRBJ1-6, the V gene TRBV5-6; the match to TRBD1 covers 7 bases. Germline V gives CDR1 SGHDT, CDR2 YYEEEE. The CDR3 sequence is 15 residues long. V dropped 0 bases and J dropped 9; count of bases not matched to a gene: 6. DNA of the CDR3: TGTGCCAGCAGCTTGGGCGGAGGGGGCGGTTCACCCCTCCACTTT. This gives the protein CASSLGGGGGSPLHF.

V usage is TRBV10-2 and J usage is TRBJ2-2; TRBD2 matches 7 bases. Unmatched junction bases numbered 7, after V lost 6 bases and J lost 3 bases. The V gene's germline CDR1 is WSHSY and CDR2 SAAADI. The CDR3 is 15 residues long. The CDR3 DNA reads TGCGCCAGCAGAATAAGCGGGGCGGACACCGGGGAGCTGTTTTTT. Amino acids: CASRISGADTGELFF.

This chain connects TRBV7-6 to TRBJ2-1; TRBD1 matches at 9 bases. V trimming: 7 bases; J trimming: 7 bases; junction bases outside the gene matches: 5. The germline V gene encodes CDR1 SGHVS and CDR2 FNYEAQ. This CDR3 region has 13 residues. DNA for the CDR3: TGTGCCAGCACGCCGGGACAGGGTAATGAGCAGTTCTTC. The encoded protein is CASTPGQGNEQFF.

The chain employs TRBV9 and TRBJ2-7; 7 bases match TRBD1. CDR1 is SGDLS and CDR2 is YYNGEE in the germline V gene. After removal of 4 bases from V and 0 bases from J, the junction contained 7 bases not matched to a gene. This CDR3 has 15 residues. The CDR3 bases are TGTGCCAGCAGCCCTCGCCGACAGGGCTCCTACGAGCAGTACTTC. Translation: CASSPRRQGSYEQYF. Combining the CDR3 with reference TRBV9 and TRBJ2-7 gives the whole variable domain DSGVTQTPKHLITATGQRVTLRCSPRSGDLSVYWYQQSLDQGLQFLIQYYNGEERAKGNILERFSAQQFPDLHSELNLSSLELGDSALYFCASSPRRQGSYEQYFGPGTRLTVT.

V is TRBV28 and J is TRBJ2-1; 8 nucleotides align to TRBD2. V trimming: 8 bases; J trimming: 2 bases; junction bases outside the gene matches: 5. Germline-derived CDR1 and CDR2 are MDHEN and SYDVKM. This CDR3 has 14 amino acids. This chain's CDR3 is CASARRGAYNEQFF. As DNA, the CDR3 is TGTGCCAGCGCGAGGCGGGGGGCCTACAATGAGCAGTTCTTC.

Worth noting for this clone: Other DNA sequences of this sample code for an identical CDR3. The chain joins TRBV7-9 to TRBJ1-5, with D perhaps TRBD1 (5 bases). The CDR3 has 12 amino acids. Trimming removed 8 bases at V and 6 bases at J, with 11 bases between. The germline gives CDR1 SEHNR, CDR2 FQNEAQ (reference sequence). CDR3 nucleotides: TGTGCCAGCTCACTGGGGGGTCAGCCCCAGCATTTT. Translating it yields CASSLGGQPQHF.

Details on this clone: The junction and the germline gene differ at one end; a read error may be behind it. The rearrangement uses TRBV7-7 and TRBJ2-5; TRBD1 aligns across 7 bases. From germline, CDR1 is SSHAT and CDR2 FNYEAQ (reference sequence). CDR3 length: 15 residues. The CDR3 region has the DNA TGTGCTAGCAGCTACCGGGACAGTCCACAAGAGACCCAGTACTTC. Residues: CASSYRDSPQETQYF.

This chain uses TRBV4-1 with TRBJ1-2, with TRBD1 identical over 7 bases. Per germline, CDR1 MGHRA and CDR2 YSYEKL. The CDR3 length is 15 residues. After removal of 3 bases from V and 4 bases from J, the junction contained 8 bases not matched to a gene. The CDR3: CASSHKGALGYGYTF. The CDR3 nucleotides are TGCGCCAGCAGCCACAAGGGGGCCCTCGGCTATGGCTACACCTTC.

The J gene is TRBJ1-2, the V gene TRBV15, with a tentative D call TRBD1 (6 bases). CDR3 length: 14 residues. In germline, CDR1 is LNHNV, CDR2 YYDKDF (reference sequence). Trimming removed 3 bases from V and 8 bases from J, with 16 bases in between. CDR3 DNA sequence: TGTGCCACCAGCAGTAAGCTAGGGGGGTCCGGCTACACCTTC. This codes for CATSSKLGGSGYTF.

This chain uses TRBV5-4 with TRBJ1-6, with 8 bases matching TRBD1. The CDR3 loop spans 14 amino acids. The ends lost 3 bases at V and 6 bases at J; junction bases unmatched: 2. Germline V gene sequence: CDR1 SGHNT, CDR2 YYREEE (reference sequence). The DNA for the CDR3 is TGTGCCAGCAGCTCGGACAGGGCTAATTCACCCCTCCACTTT. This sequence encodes CASSSDRANSPLHF. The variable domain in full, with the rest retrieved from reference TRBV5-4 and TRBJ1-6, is ETGVTQSPTHLIKTRGQQVTLRCSSQSGHNTVSWYQQALGQGPQFIFQYYREEENGRGNFPPRFSGLQFPNYSSELNVNALELDDSALYLCASSSDRANSPLHFGNGTRLTVT.

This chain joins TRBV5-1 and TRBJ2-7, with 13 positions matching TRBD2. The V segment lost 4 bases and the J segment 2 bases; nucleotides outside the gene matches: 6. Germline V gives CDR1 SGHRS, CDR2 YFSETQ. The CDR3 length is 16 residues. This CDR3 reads CASSEGLAGRTYEQYF. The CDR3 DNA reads TGCGCCAGCAGCGAGGGACTAGCGGGAAGAACCTACGAGCAGTACTTC.

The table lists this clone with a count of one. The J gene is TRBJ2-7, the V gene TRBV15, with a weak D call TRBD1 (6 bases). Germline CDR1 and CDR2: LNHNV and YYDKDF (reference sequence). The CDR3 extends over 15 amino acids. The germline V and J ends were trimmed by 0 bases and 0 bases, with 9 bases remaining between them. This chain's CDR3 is CATSRDRTASYEQYF. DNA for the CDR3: TGTGCCACCAGCAGAGACCGGACAGCCTCCTACGAGCAGTACTTC.